Listed here are 32 T cell receptor beta chains from one sample, sequenced in a study of beta chain features in type 1 diabetes. The sequenced template was cDNA made from the entire isolated RNA. Here immunoSEQ multiplex PCR was the method, and the copy in TCRdb shows in-frame clones only, minus some. The sample contains around 290,000 clones, 8% of which appear only once. Sequenced material: central memory CD4+ T cells from blood. These receptors originate from a woman between 18 and 30 years old in good health.

This clone was seen repeatedly, ten times or more. This sequence joins TRBV10-3 and TRBJ1-2, with 7 bases lining up with TRBD1. CDR3 length: 15 residues. Germline CDR1 is ENHRY and CDR2 is SYGVKD. The V gene end was trimmed by 6 bases and the J gene end by 5 bases; junction bases not matched to a gene: 12. CDR3 coding DNA: TGTGCCATCAGAGAATCCGGGACAGCGGGGTATGGCTACACCTTC. Amino acids: CAIRESGTAGYGYTF.

In this sample, this clone turned up a few times. The chain is built from TRBV6-5 and TRBJ1-1; no firm D call. The length of the CDR3 is 12 residues. The germline gives CDR1 MNHEY, CDR2 SVGAGI. V was pared by 5 bases and J by 0 bases, with 4 bases between. The CDR3 sequence is CASSHLNTEAFF. CDR3 DNA: TGTGCCAGCAGTCATCTGAACACTGAAGCTTTCTTT.

Ten or more counts support this clone. This chain links TRBV6-6 with TRBJ1-1, with D maybe TRBD1 (5 bases). CDR3 length: 11 residues. V lost 6 bases and J 9 bases, leaving 11 bases between the germline ends. Germline V gene data show CDR1 as MNHNY and CDR2 as SVGAGI (reference sequence). The DNA of the CDR3 is TGTGCCAGCAGCAGACAGTTACAAGCTTTCTTT. Translation gives CASSRQLQAFF.

The rearrangement uses TRBV4-2 and TRBJ2-5, with a tentative D call TRBD2 (7 bases). CDR3 length equals 15 residues. V was pared by 1 base and J by 3 bases, with 12 bases between. Germline CDR1 reads LGHNA; CDR2 reads YNFKEQ. CDR3 amino acids: CASSQGRGGEETQYF. The DNA for the CDR3 is TGTGCCAGCAGCCAAGGGAGAGGGGGGGAAGAGACCCAGTACTTC.

The chain couples TRBV7-3 to TRBJ1-1, with D tentatively TRBD1 (6 bases). The germline CDR1 and CDR2 sequences are SGHTA and FQGTGA. The CDR3 sequence is 14 residues long. The germline V and J ends were trimmed by 4 bases and 0 bases, with 9 bases remaining between them. The CDR3 nucleotides read TGTGCCAGCAGCTCGACAGGACTGAACACTGAAGCTTTCTTT. It specifies CASSSTGLNTEAFF.

The CDR3 reads CASSLGTGGLNEQFF. CDR3 nucleotides: TGTGCCAGCAGCTTAGGAACAGGGGGCCTCAATGAGCAGTTCTTC. The genes are TRBV7-2 and TRBJ2-1, with 9 bases lining up with TRBD1. The CDR3 has 15 residues. V dropped 1 base and J dropped 6; count of bases not matched to a gene: 4. The V gene's germline CDR1 is SGHTA and CDR2 FQGNSA.

This clone showed up just a few times. J is TRBJ1-4 and V is TRBV7-8; D unclear. Per the germline V gene, CDR1 is SGHVS and CDR2 is FQNEAQ. The CDR3 runs to 15 residues. V was cut by 6 bases and J by 0 bases, with 11 bases left in between. The CDR3 DNA reads TGTGCCAGCAGATTGTCGATGGCAACTAATGAAAAACTGTTTTTT. The encoded protein is CASRLSMATNEKLFF.

This clone was seen a handful of times. The rearrangement uses TRBV7-3 and TRBJ1-2; D ambiguous. The germline CDR1 and CDR2 sequences are SGHTA and FQGTGA. The V and J ends lost 1 base and 2 bases respectively, with 8 bases between them. The CDR3 contains 14 residues. This chain's CDR3 is CASSLNPANYGYTF. CDR3 nucleotide sequence: TGTGCCAGCAGCTTAAACCCAGCGAACTATGGCTACACCTTC.

The V and J genes are TRBV7-8 and TRBJ1-6; 9 bases agree with TRBD1. The CDR3 contains 13 residues. Germline lookup yields CDR1 SGHVS and CDR2 FQNEAQ. Germline trimming cut 5 bases from V and 11 bases from J; bases unmatched to any gene: 4. The CDR3 sequence: CASSEGQGAPLHF. Written as DNA, the CDR3 is TGTGCCAGCAGCGAGGGACAGGGTGCACCCCTCCACTTT. The variable domain in full, completed from reference TRBV7-8 and TRBJ1-6, reads GAGVSQSPRYKVAKRGQDVALRCDPISGHVSLFWYQQALGQGPEFLTYFQNEAQLDKSGLPSDRFFAERPEGSVSTLKIQRTQQEDSAVYLCASSEGQGAPLHFGNGTRLTVT.

This clone has just a few counts. The chain links TRBV19 to TRBJ2-6; D not resolved. V was pared by 3 bases and J by 0 bases, with 0 bases between. Germline V gene data show CDR1 as LNHDA and CDR2 as SQIVND (reference sequence). The CDR3 runs 13 residues. The CDR3 loop is CASSISGANVLTF. The DNA of the CDR3 is TGTGCCAGTAGTATCTCTGGGGCCAACGTCCTGACTTTC.

V and J are TRBV5-1 and TRBJ2-3; TRBD1 matches 7 bases. The CDR3 spans 15 residues. Germline CDR1 SGHRS, CDR2 YFSETQ. Unmatched junction bases numbered 14, after V lost 7 bases and J lost 6 bases. Written as DNA, the CDR3 is TGCGCCAGCCGACCCCCGGGACAGAGGGCCGATACGCAGTATTTT. It yields the protein CASRPPGQRADTQYF.

This clone was seen a handful of times. The chain recombines TRBV2 with TRBJ2-7; no clear D gene. The germline V gene encodes CDR1 SNHLY and CDR2 FYNNEI. V was cut by 3 bases and J by 6 bases, with 18 bases left in between. This CDR3 has 15 amino acids. CDR3 region: CASSDRYRASGEQYF. CDR3 in DNA: TGTGCCAGCAGTGATCGATATCGGGCATCCGGCGAGCAGTACTTC.

This clone was counted only a few times. At one of its ends the junction is not consistent with the germline gene, which may arise from a read error. This sequence joins TRBV10-3 and TRBJ2-7; 8 bases line up with TRBD2. Germline V gene lookup returns CDR1 ENHRY and CDR2 SYGVKD. This CDR3 has 14 residues. The CDR3 here is CASSYSEREWEQYF. The CDR3 DNA reads as TGTGCCAGCAGTTACTCTGAGCGGGAGTGGGAGCAGTACTTC.

The J gene is TRBJ2-3, the V gene TRBV9, with D uncertain. V shed 0 bases and J shed 1 base, with 9 bases lying between them. Germline CDR1 reads SGDLS; CDR2 reads YYNGEE. The CDR3 covers 15 residues. The CDR3 DNA is TGTGCCAGCAGCGTAGGGGTTCTAGGCACAGATACGCAGTATTTT. It is translated as CASSVGVLGTDTQYF.

This clone appeared a few times. V usage is TRBV5-1 and J usage is TRBJ2-7; no reliable D call. Per germline, CDR1 SGHRS and CDR2 YFSETQ. Trimming cost V 0 bases and J 7 bases, with 14 bases left between them. The CDR3 covers 14 residues. The CDR3 here is CASSLGPTSREQYV. The CDR3 coding sequence is TGCGCCAGCAGCTTGGGGCCGACGAGTCGGGAGCAGTACGTC.

The genes are TRBV7-9 and TRBJ1-5; the D is unclear. Trimming removed 4 bases from V and 3 bases from J, with 13 bases in between. The CDR3 covers 15 residues. The germline V gene has CDR1 SEHNR and CDR2 FQNEAQ (reference sequence). The CDR3 here is CASSSGQPPNQPQHF. The CDR3 region has the DNA TGTGCCAGCAGCTCGGGCCAACCCCCCAATCAGCCCCAGCATTTT.

Only a few counts were recorded for this clone. The chain carries TRBV7-9 and TRBJ2-5; D is possibly TRBD1 or TRBD2 (5 bases each). Germline loops: CDR1 SEHNR, CDR2 FQNEAQ (reference sequence). The V end lost 5 bases, the J end lost 0 bases, and 13 bases lay between the germline ends. This CDR3 has 15 residues. CDR3 sequence (DNA): TGTGCCAGCAGCCGGGGCCTGGCAGACCAAGAGACCCAGTACTTC. Its protein is CASSRGLADQETQYF. The whole variable domain, filled in from reference TRBV7-9 and TRBJ2-5, reads DTGVSQNPRHKITKRGQNVTFRCDPISEHNRLYWYRQTLGQGPEFLTYFQNEAQLEKSRLLSDRFSAERPKGSFSTLEIQRTEQGDSAMYLCASSRGLADQETQYFGPGTRLLVL.

V usage is TRBV4-3 and J usage is TRBJ2-3; 7 bases agree with TRBD2. This CDR3 region has 13 residues. V was pared by 4 bases and J by 4 bases, with 2 bases of the junction left unmatched. Germline lookup yields CDR1 LGHNA and CDR2 YSLEER. CDR3 nucleotide sequence: TGCGCCAGCAGCCCAGGACTAGCAGATACGCAGTATTTT. As protein: CASSPGLADTQYF.

This clone turned up a few times. J is TRBJ1-1 and V is TRBV6-1; the D is unclear. Germline V gene lookup returns CDR1 MNHNS and CDR2 SASEGT. CDR3 length equals 14 residues. Trimming cost V 2 bases and J 6 bases, with 13 bases left between them. CDR3 DNA sequence: TGTGCCAGCAGTGAAAACCGAGTGAAGGCTGAAGCTTTCTTT. Encoded protein: CASSENRVKAEAFF.

The chain has TRBV5-1 and TRBJ2-2; 9 bases match TRBD1. The length of the CDR3 is 15 residues. V dropped 4 bases and J dropped 4; count of bases not matched to a gene: 5. The germline V gene has CDR1 SGHRS and CDR2 YFSETQ. The CDR3 loop is CASSPGTGITGELFF. The CDR3 bases are TGCGCCAGCAGCCCCGGGACAGGGATCACCGGGGAGCTGTTTTTT.

The J gene is TRBJ2-4, the V gene TRBV7-2; a weak D match, TRBD2 (6 bases). CDR3 size: 14 residues. With 3 bases removed from V and 7 bases from J, the gap between germline ends came to 13 bases. CDR1 SGHTA and CDR2 FQGNSA come from the germline V gene. CDR3 DNA sequence: TGTGCCAGCAGCTTCTGGGGAGGAGAGAACATTCAGTACTTC. Protein product: CASSFWGGENIQYF.

V is TRBV20-1 and J is TRBJ1-1; perhaps TRBD1 as D (6 bases). Germline assignment: CDR1 DFQATT and CDR2 SNEGSKA (reference sequence). Trimming shortened V by 5 bases and J by 8 bases, and 12 bases separated the two germline ends. The CDR3 totals 11 residues. Here the CDR3 reads CSAHRAPEAFF. The CDR3 DNA reads as TGCAGTGCTCACAGGGCTCCCGAAGCTTTCTTT.

This clone was observed a few times. The rearrangement uses TRBV18 and TRBJ1-1; 7 nucleotides agree with TRBD1. The CDR3 runs 15 residues. CDR1 is KGHSH, CDR2 LQKENI, per germline. The ends lost 8 bases at V and 2 bases at J; junction bases unmatched: 11. CDR3 protein: CASTTTRGRNTEAFF. CDR3 nucleotides: TGTGCCAGCACGACTACAAGGGGGCGAAACACTGAAGCTTTCTTT.

This sequence joins TRBV5-1 and TRBJ1-1, with 7 bases identical to TRBD1. The V segment lost 1 base and the J segment 1 base; nucleotides outside the gene matches: 7. Looked up from germline, CDR1 is SGHRS and CDR2 is YFSETQ. This CDR3 has 16 amino acids. The CDR3 is CASSLIDRDWNTEAFF. Written as DNA, the CDR3 is TGCGCCAGCAGCTTGATCGACAGGGATTGGAACACTGAAGCTTTCTTT.

The chain has TRBV6-6 and TRBJ2-1; TRBD1 matches at 9 bases. This CDR3 region has 16 residues. Trimming at V came to 7 bases and at J to 8 bases, leaving 15 bases not matched to a gene. Germline V gene data show CDR1 as MNHNY and CDR2 as SVGAGI (reference sequence). The CDR3 is CASTGTAGGQGYEQFF. In nucleotides, the CDR3 is TGTGCCAGCACTGGGACAGCCGGGGGACAGGGCTATGAGCAGTTCTTC.

This clone has at least ten counts. J is TRBJ2-7 and V is TRBV6-6; D assignment may be TRBD1 or TRBD2 (7 bases each). Germline CDR1 MNHNY, CDR2 SVGAGI (reference sequence). The CDR3 contains 13 residues. V lost 4 bases and J lost 7, with 14 bases in between. In DNA, the CDR3 is TGTGCCAGCAGTTCCTCAGGGGGAGGGGAGCAGTACGTC. Amino acids: CASSSSGGGEQYV.

The chain recombines TRBV9 with TRBJ1-5; D might be TRBD1 (5 bases). Trimming took 1 base from V and 6 from J, leaving 11 bases between them. The germline V gene has CDR1 SGDLS and CDR2 YYNGEE. The CDR3 runs to 14 residues. CDR3 sequence: CASSVSGGGQPQHF. The CDR3 DNA sequence: TGTGCCAGCAGCGTAAGCGGGGGAGGTCAGCCCCAGCATTTT.

This clone was seen a few times. The V gene is TRBV4-3, the J gene TRBJ1-5; TRBD1 is a possible D gene (6 bases). V was cut by 1 base and J by 4 bases, with 17 bases left in between. This CDR3 has 17 amino acids. Germline loops: CDR1 LGHNA, CDR2 YSLEER. CDR3 coding DNA: TGCGCCAGCAGCCAAGCATGGTCTCAGGGGTGGAATCAGCCCCAGCATTTT. Protein sequence: CASSQAWSQGWNQPQHF.

The sample holds a few counts of this clone. The chain joins TRBV11-2 to TRBJ2-1; TRBD2 matches at 7 bases. V trimming: 1 base; J trimming: 5 bases; junction bases outside the gene matches: 11. This CDR3 has 17 amino acids. Germline V gene lookup returns CDR1 SGHAT and CDR2 FQNNGV. This chain's CDR3 is CASSLGLAGDLNNEQFF. The DNA of the CDR3 is TGTGCCAGCAGCTTAGGTCTGGCGGGAGATTTGAACAATGAGCAGTTCTTC.

The V gene is TRBV27, the J gene TRBJ2-3; D gene unclear. The CDR3 sequence is 12 residues long. The ends were cut back, 6 bases at V and 2 bases at J, with 6 bases in the middle. In germline, CDR1 is MNHEY, CDR2 SMNVEV (reference sequence). The CDR3 region has the DNA TGTGCCAGCAGCCAGAACACAGATACGCAGTATTTT. This encodes CASSQNTDTQYF.

The chain has TRBV6-5 and TRBJ2-7; unclear D gene. The CDR3 runs 14 residues. From germline, CDR1 is MNHEY and CDR2 SVGAGI. DNA of the CDR3: TGTGCCAACAGAGCCTTTACGGATTCCTACGGGCAGTACGTC. Translation gives CANRAFTDSYGQYV.

The chain is built from TRBV20-1 and TRBJ1-5; perhaps TRBD1 as D (5 bases). Per the germline V gene, CDR1 is DFQATT and CDR2 is SNEGSKA (reference sequence). Between the trimmed V and J ends, which lost 3 bases and 10 bases, there was a span of 7 bases. This CDR3 contains 10 residues. In DNA, the CDR3 is TGCAGTGCTAGTTGGGACCCCCAGCATTTT. Residues: CSASWDPQHF.